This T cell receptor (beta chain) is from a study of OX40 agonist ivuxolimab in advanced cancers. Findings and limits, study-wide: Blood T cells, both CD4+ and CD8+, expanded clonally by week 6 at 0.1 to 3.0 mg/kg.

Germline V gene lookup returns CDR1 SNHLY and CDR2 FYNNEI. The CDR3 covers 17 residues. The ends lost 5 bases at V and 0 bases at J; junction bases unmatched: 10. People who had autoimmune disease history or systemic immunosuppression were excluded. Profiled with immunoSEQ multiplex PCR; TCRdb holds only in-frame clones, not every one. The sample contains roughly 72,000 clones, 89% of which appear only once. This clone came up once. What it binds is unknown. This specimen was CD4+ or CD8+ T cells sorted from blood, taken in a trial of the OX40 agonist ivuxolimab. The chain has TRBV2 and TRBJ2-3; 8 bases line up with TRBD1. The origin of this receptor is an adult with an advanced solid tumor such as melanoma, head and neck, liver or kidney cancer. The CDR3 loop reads CASSLDRAHTSTDTQYF. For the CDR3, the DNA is TGTGCCAGCAGTTTGGACAGGGCCCATACTAGCACAGATACGCAGTATTTT.